A selection of T cell receptor beta chains follows, all from one sample in a study of identical twins. Each CDR3 protein gets one entry after TCRdb re-called the 5' RACE reads with MiXCR. This sample yields approximately 700,000 distinct CDR3 sequences, of which around a sixth are seen a single time; roughly 13% belongs to the top ten. This sample was also put to use in a study of T cells expressing NK-cell markers.

Sequencing input: PBMCs. The receptors shown here come from a woman aged 18-29 years in good health. Each CDR3 is given with its conserved first and last residue.

v_gene,j_gene,CDR3aa
TRBV12-3/TRBV12-4,TRBJ2-1,CASSLEYSYNEQFF
TRBV20-1,TRBJ2-3,CSARQTLNTQYF
TRBV7-3,TRBJ2-1,CASARGGSYNEQFF
TRBV3-1,TRBJ2-1,CASSQDTTGGQQFF
TRBV6-5,TRBJ2-3,CASSYVGRASGSPDTQYF
TRBV12-5,TRBJ1-5,CASQKQGMGNQPQHF
TRBV5-1,TRBJ1-5,CASSLGTGTTNSNQPQHF
TRBV18,TRBJ1-6,CASSPSGSTNSPLHF
TRBV11-3,TRBJ2-1,CASSHGTSNHNEQFF
TRBV7-8,TRBJ2-1,CASSLGQEQFF
TRBV20-1,TRBJ2-7,CSARLPSGGRTNEQYF
TRBV29-1,TRBJ2-7,CSVLSDRYEQYF
TRBV28,TRBJ2-7,CASSTTSSYEQYF
TRBV7-9,TRBJ2-7,CASSLVAAEDEQYF
TRBV4-1,TRBJ2-1,CASNQRSGGAYEQFF
TRBV7-2,TRBJ2-7,CASTPAGWTYEQYF
TRBV20-1,TRBJ1-2,CSASPRTGENYGYTF
TRBV13,TRBJ2-5,CASSSGGQGGETQYF
TRBV6-1,TRBJ2-5,CASRSRGGSEETQYF
TRBV20-1,TRBJ2-7,CGALTGLSYEQYF
TRBV4-3,TRBJ2-4,CASSRGLSLAKNIQYF
TRBV10-3,TRBJ1-2,CAISGKTQGANYGYTF
TRBV5-1,TRBJ2-1,CASSLGTGLSWEQFF
TRBV5-1,TRBJ2-2,CASSLNPGAGDTGELFF
TRBV12-3/TRBV12-4,TRBJ2-1,CASRETSGYNEQFF
TRBV7-2,TRBJ2-7,CASSSTRGPYEQYF
TRBV10-3,TRBJ2-7,CAGGLAVYF
TRBV10-3,TRBJ1-2,CAISERTGNGYTF
TRBV29-1,TRBJ1-2,CSVYGNYGYTF
TRBV9,TRBJ2-3,CASSDDFGTDTQYF
TRBV7-9,TRBJ2-4,CASSGTSELGNIQYF
TRBV20-1,TRBJ2-1,CSANMGREGPQFF
TRBV5-8,TRBJ2-5,CASSRGQVQETQYF
TRBV5-6,TRBJ1-1,CASSPGWGGYTEAFF
TRBV7-2,TRBJ2-7,CASSFLWTSALYEQYF
TRBV20-1,TRBJ2-5,CSASSDRVGQETQYF
TRBV6-2/TRBV6-3,TRBJ2-1,CASRDYNEQFF
TRBV5-1,TRBJ2-2,CASSFGTANTGELFF
TRBV20-1,TRBJ2-5,CSARGAPAGGQETQYF
TRBV20-1,TRBJ2-5,CSASRGGAETQYF
TRBV24-1,TRBJ2-3,CATSDLITDTQYF
TRBV28,TRBJ2-3,CASSPTSGVSTDTQYF
TRBV12-3/TRBV12-4,TRBJ1-5,CASSTPVGGWQQPQHF
TRBV30,TRBJ2-1,CAWTGGPTSGHEQFF
TRBV6-1,TRBJ2-3,CASSQLARTDTQYF
TRBV7-6,TRBJ2-1,CASSPRTLAGGVPSSYNEQFF
TRBV10-3,TRBJ2-5,CAISVTARKETQYF
TRBV18,TRBJ2-7,CASSLSSAASTYEQYF
TRBV27,TRBJ2-7,CASSIRTSGSHEQYF
TRBV12-3/TRBV12-4,TRBJ2-1,CASSSGSWAFF
TRBV27,TRBJ1-1,CASSLLHAKGAEAFF